Below are 2 T cell receptor beta chains sequenced from a single sample in a study of blood T cell repertoires in COVID-19. The repertoire was sequenced with immunoSEQ multiplex PCR; TCRdb's copy has only in-frame clones and lacks some. In the table there are 200,000 to 250,000 clones, about 90% of which are singletons. Sequencing was performed on peripheral blood. The receptor source for this set is a woman aged 18-29 years who had recovered from COVID-19.

This clone occurred a few times. V and J are TRBV6-2 or TRBV6-3 and TRBJ2-7; 8 bases fit TRBD1. The CDR3 totals 13 residues. Germline V gene data show CDR1 as MNHEY and CDR2 as SVGEGT. Losses at the gene ends were 4 bases for V and 6 bases for J; bases not matched to a gene: 5. In nucleotides, the CDR3 is TGTGCCAGCAGTTTCGACAGGGGTGGCGAGCAGTACTTC. It codes for CASSFDRGGEQYF.

In nucleotides, the CDR3 is TGTGCCAGCAGCCCCCCCGGGAGGGGGAGCTACGAGCAGTACTTC. Encoded protein: CASSPPGRGSYEQYF. The genes are TRBV7-2 and TRBJ2-7; 8 nucleotides align to TRBD2. V lost 5 bases to trimming and J lost 3 bases; unmatched junction nucleotides: 9. The CDR3 sequence is 15 residues long. Germline lookup yields CDR1 SGHTA and CDR2 FQGNSA.